The subject of this entry is one TCR beta chain. Its antigen is currently unknown. All the people who gave samples were healthy bone marrow donors. This record comes from a study of cytomegalovirus exposure and HLA in healthy donors. Points from the study as a whole: Despite most TCR sequences being rare, some public TCRs occurred in many donors. In an earlier analysis, productive rearrangement rates for most beta V segments clustered near 87% or 30%.

Looked up from germline, CDR1 is LNHDA and CDR2 is SQIVND (reference sequence). This CDR3 has 16 residues. The V end was cut by 3 bases, the J end by 0 bases, with 9 bases between. A multiplex PCR was run with 60 Vbeta primers and 13 Jbeta primers. Sequencing was performed with immunoSEQ multiplex PCR; in TCRdb, only in-frame clones are kept and a portion is missing. Counted here are about 140,000 clones, roughly 86% occurring once; the ten biggest clones make up about 0.51%. Material for sequencing was PBMCs. This clonotype originated in a woman between 40 and 55 years old in good health and CMV-seronegative. V is TRBV19 and J is TRBJ2-6; D perhaps matches TRBD1 (7 bases). The CDR3 region is CASSIQGGSGANVLTF. The CDR3 coding sequence is TGTGCCAGTAGTATTCAGGGGGGCTCTGGGGCCAACGTCCTGACTTTC. Full variable domain (outside the CDR3, taken from reference TRBV19 and TRBJ2-6): DGGITQSPKYLFRKEGQNVTLSCEQNLNHDAMYWYRQDPGQGLRLIYYSQIVNDFQKGDIAEGYSVSREKKESFPLTVTSAQKNPTAFYLCASSIQGGSGANVLTFGAGSRLTVL.